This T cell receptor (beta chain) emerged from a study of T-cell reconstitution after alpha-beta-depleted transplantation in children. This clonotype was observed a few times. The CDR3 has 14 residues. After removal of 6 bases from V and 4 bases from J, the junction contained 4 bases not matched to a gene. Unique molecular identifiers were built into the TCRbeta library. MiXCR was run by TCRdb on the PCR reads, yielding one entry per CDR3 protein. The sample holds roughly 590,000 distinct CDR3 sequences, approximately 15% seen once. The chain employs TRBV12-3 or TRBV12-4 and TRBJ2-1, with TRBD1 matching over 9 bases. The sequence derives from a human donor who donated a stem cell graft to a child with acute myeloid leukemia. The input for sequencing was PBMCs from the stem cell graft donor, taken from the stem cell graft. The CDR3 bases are TGTGCCAGCAGCGCCGGGACAGGGTACAATGAGCAGTTCTTC. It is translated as CASSAGTGYNEQFF.